This entry describes one TCR beta chain. This CDR3 has 16 residues. The V segment lost 6 bases and the J segment 9 bases; nucleotides outside the gene matches: 13. Indicated time point: sample taken at primary tumor resection. From tumor, nontumor lung or frozen PBMC, whole RNA was taken unsorted for sequencing. The source of the sample is a study of spatial heterogeneity in lung cancer. As for the study in general: More than 8.5 raw reads, on average, carried each unique TCR and UMI combination.

TCRdb re-analysed the 5' RACE reads in MiXCR, keeping a single row per CDR3 protein. This sample yields about 17,000 distinct CDR3 sequences, of which about a fifth are seen a single time; more than 13% belongs to the top ten. The origin of this receptor is a male donor with early-stage non-small cell lung cancer. The specimen was PBMCs, collected at surgery. The J gene is TRBJ1-6, the V gene TRBV12-3 or TRBV12-4, with 8 bases fitting TRBD1. DNA of the CDR3: TGTGCCAGCAGCCCCACAGGGGGACAAAGGGCTTCACCCCTCCACTTT. As protein: CASSPTGGQRASPLHF.